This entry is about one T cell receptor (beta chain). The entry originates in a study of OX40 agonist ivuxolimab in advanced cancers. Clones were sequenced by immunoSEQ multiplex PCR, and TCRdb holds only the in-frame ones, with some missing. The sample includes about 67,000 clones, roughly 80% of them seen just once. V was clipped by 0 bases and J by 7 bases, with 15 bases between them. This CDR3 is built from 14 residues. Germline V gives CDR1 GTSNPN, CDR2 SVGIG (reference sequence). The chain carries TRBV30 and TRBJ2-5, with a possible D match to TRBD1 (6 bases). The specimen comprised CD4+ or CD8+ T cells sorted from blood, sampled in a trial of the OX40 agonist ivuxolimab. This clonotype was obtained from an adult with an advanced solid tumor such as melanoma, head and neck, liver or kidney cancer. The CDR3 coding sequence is TGTGCCTGGAGTGTACAGGGCAGCGGTGGGACCCAGTACTTC. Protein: CAWSVQGSGGTQYF.